This T cell receptor beta chain was sequenced for a study of tumor-infiltrating lymphocytes in primary liver carcinoma. Looking at the study overall: Patients were both men and women, whose ages ran from 30 to 69 years. Read depth, roughly 3.5 to 8 million productive TCRbeta reads, did not differ significantly between tissues. Findings and limits, study-wide: Merely about 8-25% of top clones occurred in all five tumor regions.

From roughly 0.45 ug total RNA, TCR beta cDNA was generated with a primer in the constant region. It was through three nested multiplex PCR rounds of slightly modified ARM-PCR that TCR beta libraries arose. Each of the first two PCR rounds ran 9 to 11 cycles with TRBV1-TRBV30 forward and C-beta reverse primers. TCRdb used MiXCR to reprocess the multiplex PCR reads, holding one entry per CDR3 protein. This sample yields 30,000 to 40,000 distinct CDR3 sequences, of which nearly 75% are seen a single time; 16% belongs to the top ten. In regard to this clonotype: Its antigen is currently unknown. The junction does not match germline at one end; this may be a read error.

Starting material for RNA and DNA co-extraction consisted of about 20-30 mg of unsorted bulk tissue. Germline values: CDR1 SGHKS, CDR2 YYEKEE (reference sequence). This CDR3 comprises 19 residues. Sequenced sample: liver tumor tissue from sampling region 4. Subset in this sample: tumor region T4, right-lateral pole. The origin of this receptor is a man aged 35 to 55 with primary liver carcinoma and hepatitis B virus infection. This sequence joins TRBV5-5 and TRBJ2-4, with TRBD2 identical over 15 bases. CDR3 in DNA: TGCGCCAGCAGCCTAGGACTAGCGGGAGGGCCTACCGTCAATAACATTCAGCACTTC. Translating gives CASSLGLAGGPTVNNIQHF.